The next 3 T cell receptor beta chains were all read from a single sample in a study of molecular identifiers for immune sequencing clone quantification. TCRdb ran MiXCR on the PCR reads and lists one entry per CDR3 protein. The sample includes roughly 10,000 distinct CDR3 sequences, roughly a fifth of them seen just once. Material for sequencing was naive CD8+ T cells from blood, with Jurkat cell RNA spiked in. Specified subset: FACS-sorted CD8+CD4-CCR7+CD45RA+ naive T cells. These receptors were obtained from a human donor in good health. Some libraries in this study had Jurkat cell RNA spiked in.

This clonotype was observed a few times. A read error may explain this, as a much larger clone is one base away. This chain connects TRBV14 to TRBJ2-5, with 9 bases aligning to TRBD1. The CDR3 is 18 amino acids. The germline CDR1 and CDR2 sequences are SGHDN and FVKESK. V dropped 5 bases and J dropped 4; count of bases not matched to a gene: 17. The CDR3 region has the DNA TGTGCCAGCAGCTCAAGAGGGGGACAGGGCTGGCCTCGAGAGACCCAGTACTTC. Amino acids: CASSSRGGQGWPRETQYF.

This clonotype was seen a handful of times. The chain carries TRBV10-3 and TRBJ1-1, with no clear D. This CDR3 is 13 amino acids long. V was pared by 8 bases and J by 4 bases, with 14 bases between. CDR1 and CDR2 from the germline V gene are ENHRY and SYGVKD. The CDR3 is CAIGVGESTEAFF. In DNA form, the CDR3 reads TGTGCCATCGGGGTGGGAGAGTCCACTGAAGCTTTCTTT.

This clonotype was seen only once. The CDR3 nucleotides are TGTGCCTGGGGGACAGGGATAGAGAGCAATCAGCCCCAGCATTTT. Amino acid sequence: CAWGTGIESNQPQHF. This rearrangement joins TRBV30 to TRBJ1-5; 9 nucleotides match TRBD1. This CDR3 contains 15 residues. V shed 5 bases and J 1 base; nucleotides not matched to a gene: 6. Germline V CDR1 and CDR2: GTSNPN, SVGIG (reference sequence).